The 24 T cell receptor beta chains reported below all come from one sample, sequenced in a study of shared clonotypes between healthy human individuals. Profiling relied on immunoSEQ multiplex PCR, and the TCRdb table lists in-frame clones only, not all of them. The sample holds 2,500,000 or so clones; 85% to 95% are singletons and the top ten take about 0.41%. The sample comprised naive CD4+ T cells from PBMCs. The subset was: CD45RA+ positively selected. All receptors come from a man aged 18 to 30 in good health. Some clones in this sample may be carry-over from other donors' samples.

This clone occurred once. The chain carries TRBV9 and TRBJ1-3, with 9 nucleotides matching TRBD1. V shed 0 bases and J 11 bases; nucleotides not matched to a gene: 12. CDR1 SGDLS and CDR2 YYNGEE come from the germline V gene. The CDR3 is made up of 16 amino acids. The CDR3 spells CASSVGAAGQGYPIYF. The DNA of the CDR3 is TGTGCCAGCAGCGTAGGGGCCGCGGGACAGGGATATCCCATATATTTT.

A word on this clone: At the DNA level, this CDR3 is encoded by other sequences in the same sample as well. V gene TRBV5-1 combines with J gene TRBJ2-7, with TRBD1 identical over 7 bases. Germline CDR1 SGHRS, CDR2 YFSETQ. With V trimmed by 0 bases and J by 0 bases, 3 bases remained unmatched. CDR3 length equals 15 residues. The CDR3 sequence: CASSLVGTVSYEQYF. As DNA, the CDR3 is TGCGCCAGCAGCTTGGTAGGGACAGTCTCCTACGAGCAGTACTTC.

The chain uses TRBV19 and TRBJ2-1; 13 bases match TRBD2. Per the germline V gene, CDR1 is LNHDA and CDR2 is SQIVND (reference sequence). This CDR3 spans 17 amino acids. Trimming took 3 bases from V and 4 from J; bases not matched to a gene: 6. The CDR3 loop is CASSIRLAGGVYNEQFF. CDR3 coding DNA: TGTGCCAGTAGTATCCGACTAGCGGGAGGCGTATACAATGAGCAGTTCTTC.

The chain couples TRBV5-1 to TRBJ1-4; a possible D gene is TRBD1 (5 bases). V gave up 4 bases and J gave up 4 bases, with 14 bases separating them. The CDR3 has 15 residues. Germline CDR1 is SGHRS and CDR2 is YFSETQ. For the CDR3, the DNA is TGCGCCAGCAGCGGACAAGGGGCCAGTAATGAAAAACTGTTTTTT. This codes for CASSGQGASNEKLFF.

The chain couples TRBV5-1 to TRBJ2-7, with 9 bases identical to TRBD1. The ends lost 3 bases at V and 6 bases at J; junction bases unmatched: 10. Germline CDR1 is SGHRS and CDR2 is YFSETQ. CDR3 size: 15 residues. The CDR3 DNA reads TGCGCCAGCAGCTCCTCCGGGGACAGGGTGACCGAGCAGTACTTC. Translating it yields CASSSSGDRVTEQYF.

The genes are TRBV5-5 and TRBJ1-5; D gene ambiguous. The CDR3 sequence is 16 residues long. V lost 3 bases, J lost 0 bases, and 13 bases lay in between. Looked up from germline, CDR1 is SGHKS and CDR2 is YYEKEE (reference sequence). CDR3 in DNA: TGTGCCAGCAGCTCCCTGGTGAGTTCTAGCAATCAGCCCCAGCATTTT. It codes for CASSSLVSSSNQPQHF.

The chain joins TRBV9 to TRBJ2-2; TRBD1 might be the D (7 bases). Trimming took 4 bases from V and 7 from J, leaving 14 bases between them. The CDR3 has 14 amino acids. Germline loops: CDR1 SGDLS, CDR2 YYNGEE. This chain's CDR3 is CASSPGGLVGELFF. In nucleotides, the CDR3 is TGTGCCAGCAGCCCAGGGGGGTTGGTCGGGGAGCTGTTTTTT. The variable domain in full, with the rest retrieved from reference TRBV9 and TRBJ2-2, is DSGVTQTPKHLITATGQRVTLRCSPRSGDLSVYWYQQSLDQGLQFLIQYYNGEERAKGNILERFSAQQFPDLHSELNLSSLELGDSALYFCASSPGGLVGELFFGEGSRLTVL.

This chain's CDR3 is CAISPGHNTYEQYF. In DNA form, the CDR3 reads TGTGCCATCAGTCCGGGACATAATACGTACGAGCAGTACTTC. This chain uses TRBV10-3 with TRBJ2-7, with a tentative D call TRBD1 (6 bases). The V gene lost 5 bases and the J gene lost 4 bases, with 15 bases spanning the gap. The germline V gene encodes CDR1 ENHRY and CDR2 SYGVKD. CDR3 size: 14 residues.

The genes are TRBV29-1 and TRBJ1-2; D possibly corresponds to TRBD1 (5 bases). The CDR3 runs 13 residues. With 7 bases removed from V and 2 bases from J, the gap between germline ends came to 14 bases. Germline V lookup: CDR1 SQVTM, CDR2 ANQGSEA. The CDR3 nucleotides read TGCAGCGCCATAACCGGGGGAAACTATGGCTACACCTTC. Translating gives CSAITGGNYGYTF. The full variable domain, its missing parts supplied by reference TRBV29-1 and TRBJ1-2, is SAVISQKPSRDICQRGTSLTIQCQVDSQVTMMFWYRQQPGQSLTLIATANQGSEATYESGFVIDKFPISRPNLTFSTLTVSNMSPEDSSIYLCSAITGGNYGYTFGSGTRLTVV.

This chain uses TRBV10-3 with TRBJ2-3, with D possibly being TRBD2 (5 bases). The CDR3 length is 16 residues. V was shortened by 3 bases and J by 3 bases, with 16 bases between the two germline ends. The germline gives CDR1 ENHRY, CDR2 SYGVKD. Here the CDR3 DNA reads TGTGCCATCAGTGATACAGCGCTTCGAGGGACAGATACGCAGTATTTT. This translates into CAISDTALRGTDTQYF.

The rearrangement uses TRBV10-3 and TRBJ2-7; 9 bases map to TRBD1. Trimming at V came to 2 bases and at J to 6 bases, leaving 5 bases not matched to a gene. Germline V gives CDR1 ENHRY, CDR2 SYGVKD. CDR3 size: 14 residues. The CDR3 DNA sequence: TGTGCCATCAGTGAGGACAGGGGGGCGAGCGAGCAGTACTTC. It encodes CAISEDRGASEQYF.

This chain uses TRBV5-1 with TRBJ2-2, with 7 bases that match TRBD1. Germline loops: CDR1 SGHRS, CDR2 YFSETQ. The CDR3 length is 16 residues. The junction had 9 bases not matched to a gene; V was cut back by 0 bases and J by 7 bases. CDR3 region: CASSLESQGVSGELFF. The CDR3 DNA is TGCGCCAGCAGCTTGGAGTCGCAGGGGGTGAGCGGGGAGCTGTTTTTT.

The chain joins TRBV5-5 to TRBJ2-1; D may be TRBD1 (6 bases). The CDR3 spans 16 residues. V shed 1 base and J shed 6 bases, with 17 bases lying between them. Germline assignment: CDR1 SGHKS and CDR2 YYEKEE (reference sequence). The CDR3 coding sequence is TGTGCCAGCAGCTTGTTTGGGATTGGGGGCGTCAATGAGCAGTTCTTC. Amino acids: CASSLFGIGGVNEQFF.

This chain links TRBV6-4 with TRBJ2-7; TRBD1 matches 8 bases. Trimming cost V 6 bases and J 1 base; bases outside gene matches: 2. There are 13 residues in the CDR3. Looked up from germline, CDR1 is MRHNA and CDR2 is SNTAGT. The CDR3 sequence: CASRTGVSYEQYF. The CDR3 DNA sequence: TGTGCCAGCAGGACAGGGGTATCCTACGAGCAGTACTTC.

The rearrangement links TRBV7-2 to TRBJ1-3, with no clear D. Germline assignment: CDR1 SGHTA and CDR2 FQGNSA. The CDR3 totals 18 residues. V was clipped by 0 bases and J by 0 bases, with 15 bases between them. The DNA of the CDR3 is TGTGCCAGCAGCTTAGCACCCCCCCAGGAGTACTCTGGAAACACCATATATTTT. This gives the protein CASSLAPPQEYSGNTIYF.

The chain is built from TRBV5-1 and TRBJ2-2; no definite D call. CDR1 is SGHRS, CDR2 YFSETQ, per germline. V lost 8 bases, J lost 6 bases, and 20 bases lay in between. CDR3 size: 15 residues. The chain's CDR3 is CASRHNGPMSGELFF. CDR3 sequence (DNA): TGCGCCAGTAGACACAACGGGCCGATGTCCGGGGAGCTGTTTTTT.

In this sample, this clone turned up a few times. The V gene is TRBV19, the J gene TRBJ1-1; TRBD1 might be the D (6 bases). From germline, CDR1 is LNHDA and CDR2 SQIVND (reference sequence). CDR3 length: 13 amino acids. Trimming stripped 7 bases from V and 1 base from J, with 10 bases between. The CDR3 loop reads CASTTGTNTEAFF. The CDR3 DNA reads as TGTGCCAGTACTACAGGGACGAACACTGAAGCTTTCTTT.

Comment on this clone: Other nucleotide sequences from this sample produce the same CDR3. V usage is TRBV19 and J usage is TRBJ2-3; tentative D call: TRBD2 (6 bases). The germline V and J ends were trimmed by 2 bases and 0 bases, with 12 bases remaining between them. Per the germline V gene, CDR1 is LNHDA and CDR2 is SQIVND (reference sequence). The CDR3 extends over 16 amino acids. Here the CDR3 reads CASSIFASGSTDTQYF. The CDR3, as DNA: TGTGCCAGTAGTATATTCGCCAGCGGGAGCACAGATACGCAGTATTTT.

Here the CDR3 DNA reads TGTGCCAGCAGCGTAGTCGCGGCCACTGAAGCTTTCTTT. Translating gives CASSVVAATEAFF. V gene TRBV9 combines with J gene TRBJ1-1; D gene unclear. Germline V CDR1 and CDR2: SGDLS, YYNGEE. The CDR3 covers 13 residues. V gave up 0 bases and J gave up 4 bases, with 7 bases separating them.

The V gene is TRBV21-1, the J gene TRBJ2-7; no check of the table's D call, TRBD2, against the DNA was made. TRBV21-1 is reported as a pseudogene. This CDR3 has 17 amino acids. The CDR3 DNA is TGTGCCAGCAGCACCTCTAAGGGACTAGCGGGAGGTTACGAGCAGTACTTC. Its translation: CASSTSKGLAGGYEQYF.

The chain links TRBV5-6 to TRBJ2-7, with TRBD1 matching over 10 bases. J lost 3 bases, V lost 0 bases, and 9 bases had no gene match. Germline CDR1 and CDR2: SGHDT and YYEEEE. The CDR3 runs 17 residues. The CDR3 sequence is CASSLVNRDRGNYEQYF. The CDR3 DNA follows: TGTGCCAGCAGCTTGGTGAACCGGGACAGGGGAAACTACGAGCAGTACTTC.

The gene calls are TRBV30 and TRBJ2-2; D call uncertain. Deletions cut 2 bases from V and 2 bases from J, with 6 bases between. The CDR3 extends over 13 amino acids. Germline CDR1 and CDR2: GTSNPN and SVGIG (reference sequence). CDR3 nucleotides: TGTGCCTGGAGTAGCTCTAACACCGGGGAGCTGTTTTTT. Protein: CAWSSSNTGELFF.

This clone was seen just once. The sample has other DNA sequences that encode this CDR3 too. J is TRBJ1-2 and V is TRBV5-1; perhaps TRBD1 as D (6 bases). Germline assignment: CDR1 SGHRS and CDR2 YFSETQ. Trimming shortened V by 2 bases and J by 2 bases, and 10 bases separated the two germline ends. This CDR3 is 14 amino acids long. The CDR3 region has the DNA TGCGCCAGCAGCTTTGGGGGGCCAAACTATGGCTACACCTTC. Residues: CASSFGGPNYGYTF.

This clone was found a few times. This chain uses TRBV5-4 with TRBJ1-1; D uncertain. CDR3 length: 14 residues. From germline, CDR1 is SGHNT and CDR2 YYREEE (reference sequence). The germline V and J ends were trimmed by 1 base and 1 base, with 8 bases remaining between them. The CDR3 spells CASSLLTKNTEAFF. The DNA of the CDR3 is TGTGCCAGCAGCTTGTTGACAAAGAACACTGAAGCTTTCTTT.